These T cell receptor beta chains were read from a single sample in a study of T cells after posttransplantation cyclophosphamide. Assay used: immunoSEQ multiplex PCR; TCRdb lists only in-frame clones, some missing. Observed are 40,000 to 45,000 clones, no singletons, with the top ten taking 2% to 3%. What was sequenced was PBMCs. All receptors come from a man aged 40-49 years in good health, CMV-negative, and a related stem cell transplant donor. The CDR3 runs from the conserved cysteine through the conserved F or W. A D gene is named only where the DNA matches it firmly. Clone size is not always given. Where it is, it says once, few, many or a class for expanded clones.

D gene: NA
V gene: TRBV6-1
J gene: TRBJ2-6
clone size: many
CDR3 DNA: TGTGCCAGCAGTGACCGCTCTGGGGCCAACGTCCTGACTTTC
CDR3 protein: CASSDRSGANVLTF

D gene: TRBD1
V gene: TRBV14
J gene: TRBJ2-1
clone size: few
CDR3 DNA: TGTGCCAGCAGCCATTTCCGGGACAGGGGTGATGAGCAGTTCTTC
CDR3 protein: CASSHFRDRGDEQFF

D gene: NA
V gene: TRBV11-2
J gene: TRBJ1-2
clone size: many
CDR3 DNA: TGTGCCAGCAGCTTAGATAGCTATGGCTACACCTTC
CDR3 protein: CASSLDSYGYTF

D gene: TRBD1
V gene: TRBV5-1
J gene: TRBJ2-7
clone size: many
CDR3 DNA: TGCGCCAGCAGCTTGGGACAGGGCTCCTACGAGCAGTACTTC
CDR3 protein: CASSLGQGSYEQYF

D gene: TRBD2
V gene: TRBV7-2
J gene: TRBJ2-1
clone size: many
CDR3 DNA: TGTGCCAGCAGCTTAGGTAGCCCACTAGCGAACCCCTACAATGAGCAGTTCTTC
CDR3 protein: CASSLGSPLANPYNEQFF

D gene: TRBD1
V gene: TRBV7-9
J gene: TRBJ1-3
clone size: many
CDR3 DNA: TGTGCCAGCAGCCTACAAGCAGGGACAGGAGCCTCTGGAAACACCATATATTTT
CDR3 protein: CASSLQAGTGASGNTIYF

D gene: NA
V gene: TRBV12-5
J gene: TRBJ1-1
clone size: few
CDR3 DNA: TGTGCTAGTGACGAGATCCTAGGGGGTCCGAACACTGAAGCTTTCTTT
CDR3 protein: CASDEILGGPNTEAFF

D gene: TRBD1
V gene: TRBV11-2
J gene: TRBJ2-4
clone size: many
CDR3 DNA: TGTGCCAGCAGCTCCGGACAGGGGGCGGACATTCAGTACTTC
CDR3 protein: CASSSGQGADIQYF

D gene: NA
V gene: TRBV19
J gene: TRBJ1-2
clone size: many
CDR3 DNA: TGTGCCAGTAGTATAGGGACACGGCACGGCTACACCTTC
CDR3 protein: CASSIGTRHGYTF

D gene: NA
V gene: TRBV11-3
J gene: TRBJ2-2
clone size: many
CDR3 DNA: TGTGCCAGCAGCTTAGATCCAGGGTTCGCCGGGGAGCTGTTTTTT
CDR3 protein: CASSLDPGFAGELFF

D gene: NA
V gene: TRBV7-2
J gene: TRBJ2-2
clone size: many
CDR3 DNA: TGTGCCAGCAGCTTGCGGGTCGCGAACACCGGGGAGCTGTTTTTT
CDR3 protein: CASSLRVANTGELFF

D gene: TRBD1
V gene: TRBV29-1
J gene: TRBJ1-4
clone size: NA
CDR3 DNA: TGCAGCGTCGGGGACAGCGGAGCAACTAATGAAAAACTGTTTTTT
CDR3 protein: CSVGDSGATNEKLFF

D gene: TRBD1
V gene: TRBV13
J gene: TRBJ1-1
clone size: many
CDR3 DNA: TGTGCCAGCAGCTTTGGGGACAGACTATCCATGAACACTGAAGCTTTCTTT
CDR3 protein: CASSFGDRLSMNTEAFF

D gene: TRBD1
V gene: TRBV5-1
J gene: TRBJ2-6
clone size: few
CDR3 DNA: TGCGCCAGCAGCCCCCCGACAGGGATGGGGTCTGGGGCCAACGTCCTGACTTTC
CDR3 protein: CASSPPTGMGSGANVLTF

D gene: NA
V gene: TRBV6-6
J gene: TRBJ1-4
clone size: many
CDR3 DNA: TGTGCCAGCAGTTACCGACAGACTAATGAAAAACTGTTTTTT
CDR3 protein: CASSYRQTNEKLFF

D gene: TRBD1
V gene: TRBV7-2
J gene: TRBJ1-5
clone size: many
CDR3 DNA: TGTGCCAGCAGCCTACAGGGGCATCAGCCCCAGCATTTT
CDR3 protein: CASSLQGHQPQHF

D gene: NA
V gene: TRBV27
J gene: TRBJ1-3
clone size: many
CDR3 DNA: TGTGCCAGCAGTCCGGGCTCTGGAAACACCATATATTTT
CDR3 protein: CASSPGSGNTIYF

D gene: NA
V gene: TRBV2
J gene: TRBJ1-5
clone size: NA
CDR3 DNA: TGTGCCAGCAGTGAAGGTCCGGGGAGCAATCAGCCCCAGCATTTT
CDR3 protein: CASSEGPGSNQPQHF

D gene: NA
V gene: TRBV11-2
J gene: TRBJ1-1
clone size: many
CDR3 DNA: TGTGCCAGCAGCTTAGTACACGGGGGGCCGGAAGCTTTCTTT
CDR3 protein: CASSLVHGGPEAFF

D gene: TRBD1
V gene: TRBV11-2
J gene: TRBJ2-5
clone size: NA
CDR3 DNA: TGTGCCAGCAGCCCCCGACTACAGGGGGCCGGAGAGACCCAGTACTTC
CDR3 protein: CASSPRLQGAGETQYF

D gene: NA
V gene: TRBV4-1
J gene: TRBJ1-1
clone size: many
CDR3 DNA: TGCGCCAGCAGCCAAGATTCTTACAGGGACACTGAAGCTTTCTTT
CDR3 protein: CASSQDSYRDTEAFF

D gene: NA
V gene: TRBV9
J gene: TRBJ2-3
clone size: NA
CDR3 DNA: TGTGCCAGCAGCGTAGCAGGGGGGCCAGATACGCAGTATTTT
CDR3 protein: CASSVAGGPDTQYF

D gene: NA
V gene: TRBV6-5
J gene: TRBJ1-2
clone size: many
CDR3 DNA: TGTGCCAGCAGTTACTCAGGAGGGTCTGGCTACACCTTC
CDR3 protein: CASSYSGGSGYTF

D gene: NA
V gene: TRBV5-1
J gene: TRBJ1-2
clone size: many
CDR3 DNA: TGCGCCAGCGGTATGGGAGATTATGGCTACACCTTC
CDR3 protein: CASGMGDYGYTF

D gene: NA
V gene: TRBV6-1
J gene: TRBJ2-3
clone size: many
CDR3 DNA: TGTGCCAGCAGGGGGACTAGCACAGATACGCAGTATTTT
CDR3 protein: CASRGTSTDTQYF

D gene: NA
V gene: TRBV4-1
J gene: TRBJ1-6
clone size: many
CDR3 DNA: TGCGCCAGCAGCCAAGGCGCACAGGGTAATTCACCCCTCCACTTT
CDR3 protein: CASSQGAQGNSPLHF

D gene: TRBD1
V gene: TRBV7-6
J gene: TRBJ2-3
clone size: few
CDR3 DNA: TGTGCCAGCAGCTTAGGGACAGGGGACCCCACAGATACGCAGTATTTT
CDR3 protein: CASSLGTGDPTDTQYF

D gene: NA
V gene: TRBV7-9
J gene: TRBJ2-5
clone size: few
CDR3 DNA: TGTGCCAGCAGCACTGGGACCCAGTACTTC
CDR3 protein: CASSTGTQYF

D gene: NA
V gene: TRBV11-3
J gene: TRBJ2-1
clone size: many
CDR3 DNA: TGTGCCAGCAGCTTAGATTCAGGGGGGTCCCGTAGTGAGCAGTTCTTC
CDR3 protein: CASSLDSGGSRSEQFF